The 11 T cell receptor beta chains below all came from one sample that was sequenced in a study of graft-versus-host responses after intestinal transplantation. The antigens of these receptors remain unknown. Sequencing was performed with immunoSEQ multiplex PCR; in TCRdb, only in-frame clones are kept and a portion is missing. Among some 110,000 clones, around nine tenths were seen once, and the ten largest hold 0.23%. Material: unstimulated CD4+ T cells sorted from spleen or lymph node cells, obtained before transplant. The receptor source for this set is a human donor who was the organ donor for an intestinal transplant.

The CDR3 DNA reads as TGTGCCAGCAGCTCCGAAGCTTTCTTT. This sequence encodes CASSSEAFF. J is TRBJ1-1 and V is TRBV7-9; D remains unclear. The germline V gene has CDR1 SEHNR and CDR2 FQNEAQ (reference sequence). The CDR3 has 9 residues. V lost 4 bases, J lost 8 bases, and 2 bases lay in between. The full variable domain, in which reference TRBV7-9 and TRBJ1-1 provide the parts outside the CDR3, is DTGVSQNPRHKITKRGQNVTFRCDPISEHNRLYWYRQTLGQGPEFLTYFQNEAQLEKSRLLSDRFSAERPKGSFSTLEIQRTEQGDSAMYLCASSSEAFFGQGTRLTVV.

J is TRBJ2-7 and V is TRBV28; D is unclear. The CDR3 is 14 amino acids. V dropped 2 bases and J dropped 0 bases, with 8 bases sitting between them. Germline loops: CDR1 MDHEN, CDR2 SYDVKM. Written as DNA, the CDR3 is TGTGCCAGCAGTTTACCAGGTAACTCCTACGAGCAGTACTTC. Its translation: CASSLPGNSYEQYF.

This chain joins TRBV6-5 and TRBJ2-7; 10 positions agree with TRBD2. The V gene end was trimmed by 4 bases and the J gene end by 3 bases; junction bases not matched to a gene: 6. Looked up from germline, CDR1 is MNHEY and CDR2 is SVGAGI. The CDR3 covers 15 residues. CDR3 DNA: TGTGCCAGCAGTTCTCGGACTAGCGGAGGCTACGAGCAGTACTTC. It codes for CASSSRTSGGYEQYF.

This clone appeared a few times. This chain connects TRBV19 to TRBJ2-2; D unclear. There are 14 residues in the CDR3. The germline gives CDR1 LNHDA, CDR2 SQIVND (reference sequence). The ends were cut back, 5 bases at V and 4 bases at J, with 11 bases in the middle. CDR3 sequence reads: CASSDRASTGELFF. The CDR3 DNA sequence: TGTGCCAGTAGTGACCGGGCCTCCACCGGGGAGCTGTTTTTT. The whole variable domain, filled in from reference TRBV19 and TRBJ2-2, reads DGGITQSPKYLFRKEGQNVTLSCEQNLNHDAMYWYRQDPGQGLRLIYYSQIVNDFQKGDIAEGYSVSREKKESFPLTVTSAQKNPTAFYLCASSDRASTGELFFGEGSRLTVL.

The CDR3 region is CASSTPRKAGKIYGYTF. The CDR3, as DNA: TGTGCCAGCAGCACTCCACGTAAGGCTGGAAAGATCTATGGCTACACCTTC. The chain uses TRBV11-1 and TRBJ1-2; D unclear. This CDR3 region has 17 residues. Germline CDR1 is SGHAT and CDR2 is FQDESV (reference sequence). V was clipped by 5 bases and J by 4 bases, with 23 bases between them.

The chain is built from TRBV5-1 and TRBJ2-1, with 11 bases that match TRBD2. Germline V gene sequence: CDR1 SGHRS, CDR2 YFSETQ. This CDR3 region has 15 residues. J gave up 8 bases and V 2 bases, and 6 bases lay outside the gene matches. DNA of the CDR3: TGCGCCAGCAGCTTCCTTAGCGGGAGGGCCCATGAGCAGTTCTTC. It codes for CASSFLSGRAHEQFF.

The chain carries TRBV6-4 and TRBJ1-5; D remains unclear. CDR3 length equals 11 residues. The germline gives CDR1 MRHNA, CDR2 SNTAGT. V was pared by 9 bases and J by 1 base, with 4 bases between. The CDR3 here is CASPSNQPQHF. The CDR3 DNA reads as TGTGCCAGTCCGAGCAATCAGCCCCAGCATTTT.

The gene calls are TRBV6-5 and TRBJ2-5; 8 positions match TRBD2. Trimming took 6 bases from V and 4 from J; bases not matched to a gene: 4. The germline CDR1 and CDR2 sequences are MNHEY and SVGAGI. The CDR3 runs to 13 residues. CDR3: CASRPSGRETQYF. In DNA, the CDR3 is TGTGCCAGCAGACCGAGCGGGAGAGAGACCCAGTACTTC.

The chain carries TRBV5-6 and TRBJ2-5, with TRBD1 matching 9 bases. The CDR3 has 15 amino acids. Germline V lookup: CDR1 SGHDT, CDR2 YYEEEE. V dropped 3 bases and J dropped 7; count of bases not matched to a gene: 10. The CDR3 spells CASSYGTGTPWTQYF. CDR3 sequence (DNA): TGTGCCAGCAGCTACGGGACAGGGACTCCATGGACCCAGTACTTC.

Here the CDR3 DNA reads TGTGCCAGCTCACCACGGGGGCCCAATGAAAAACTGTTTTTT. Protein sequence: CASSPRGPNEKLFF. J is TRBJ1-4 and V is TRBV18, with D possibly matching TRBD1 (6 bases). V was pared by 1 base and J by 5 bases, with 8 bases between. Germline V gives CDR1 KGHSH, CDR2 LQKENI. This CDR3 contains 14 residues.

This clone was seen only once. V gene TRBV28 combines with J gene TRBJ1-2; possibly TRBD1 for D (5 bases). V was clipped by 6 bases and J by 4 bases, with 18 bases between them. This CDR3 has 15 amino acids. Germline CDR1 is MDHEN and CDR2 is SYDVKM. The CDR3 protein is CASRRKALRGYGYTF. CDR3 DNA sequence: TGTGCCAGCAGACGAAAGGCGCTAAGGGGCTATGGCTACACCTTC.